The 6 T cell receptor beta chains reported below all come from one sample, sequenced in a study of CD8 T cells in ankylosing spondylitis (dated by TCRdb to the late 2010s). What these receptors recognize is not known. The paper as a whole reports these results and caveats: Blood from ankylosing spondylitis patients appeared to be characterized by a TCR beta motif composed of under 10 highly homologous amino acid variants.

Library preparation was by 5' RACE. The listed sequencing device is Illumina HiSeq 2500. TCRdb reworked the public reads: Q25 trimming with fastp, MiXCR clone assembly, productive beta chains retained. Every distinct CDR3 protein forms one entry, paired with its most common genes and DNA. The table for this sample lists about 540,000 distinct CDR3 sequences; about 13% of them were counted only once. The ten largest clones take up approximately 6.2% of the sample. The source material was blood, either unsorted or a sorted T cell fraction (not recorded which). All receptors come from a male donor with ankylosing spondylitis.

The chain recombines TRBV9 with TRBJ2-1; TRBD2 aligns across 9 bases. Germline lookup yields CDR1 SGDLS and CDR2 YYNGEE. The V and J ends lost 2 bases and 3 bases, in that order; junction bases with no gene match: 3. This CDR3 contains 15 residues. In DNA, the CDR3 is TGTGCCAGCAGCGTTAGTAGCGGGAGCTACAATGAGCAGTTCTTC. Its translation is CASSVSSGSYNEQFF.

The chain uses TRBV9 and TRBJ2-3; 8 bases fit TRBD2. This CDR3 contains 16 residues. The germline CDR1 and CDR2 sequences are SGDLS and YYNGEE. V gave up 0 bases and J gave up 6 bases; unmatched junction bases: 9. CDR3 amino acids: CASSVVIGRAPDTQYF. The DNA of the CDR3 is TGTGCCAGCAGCGTAGTAATCGGGAGGGCCCCGGATACGCAGTATTTT.

This clonotype came up many times. V is TRBV4-2 and J is TRBJ2-1; no clear D gene. Looked up from germline, CDR1 is LGHNA and CDR2 is YNFKEQ. Trimming pared 1 base from V and 0 bases from J, leaving 10 bases between. CDR3 length equals 16 residues. The CDR3 region is CASSQAARSSYNEQFF. CDR3 sequence (DNA): TGTGCCAGCAGCCAAGCGGCGCGGAGCTCCTACAATGAGCAGTTCTTC.

In this sample, this clonotype turned up a few times. This sequence joins TRBV18 and TRBJ2-5; D tentatively fits TRBD1 or TRBD2 (7 bases each). CDR1 is KGHSH, CDR2 LQKENI, per germline. Trimming took 3 bases from V and 4 from J, leaving 12 bases between them. This CDR3 is 14 amino acids long. The CDR3 coding sequence is TGTGCCAGCTCACCCCCAGGGGGGGTAGAGACCCAGTACTTC. Protein: CASSPPGGVETQYF. Based on the CDR3 plus reference TRBV18 and TRBJ2-5, the full variable domain is NAGVMQNPRHLVRRRGQEARLRCSPMKGHSHVYWYRQLPEEGLKFMVYLQKENIIDESGMPKERFSAEFPKEGPSILRIQQVVRGDSAAYFCASSPPGGVETQYFGPGTRLLVL.

This clonotype was found a few times. The chain carries TRBV19 and TRBJ1-2; 8 positions agree with TRBD1. Trimming at V came to 3 bases and at J to 6 bases, leaving 3 bases not matched to a gene. Germline loops: CDR1 LNHDA, CDR2 SQIVND (reference sequence). The CDR3 is made up of 13 amino acids. The CDR3 loop reads CASSMGQADGYTF. DNA for the CDR3: TGTGCCAGTAGTATGGGACAGGCGGATGGCTACACCTTC.

This clonotype was observed a few times. The rearrangement uses TRBV20-1 and TRBJ2-1; no firm D call. V lost 1 base to trimming and J lost 5 bases, with 9 bases between them. Germline CDR1 is DFQATT and CDR2 is SNEGSKA (reference sequence). The CDR3 contains 13 residues. Written as DNA, the CDR3 is TGCAGTGCTAGAGTATTCAGAAACAATGAGCAGTTCTTC. It encodes CSARVFRNNEQFF.